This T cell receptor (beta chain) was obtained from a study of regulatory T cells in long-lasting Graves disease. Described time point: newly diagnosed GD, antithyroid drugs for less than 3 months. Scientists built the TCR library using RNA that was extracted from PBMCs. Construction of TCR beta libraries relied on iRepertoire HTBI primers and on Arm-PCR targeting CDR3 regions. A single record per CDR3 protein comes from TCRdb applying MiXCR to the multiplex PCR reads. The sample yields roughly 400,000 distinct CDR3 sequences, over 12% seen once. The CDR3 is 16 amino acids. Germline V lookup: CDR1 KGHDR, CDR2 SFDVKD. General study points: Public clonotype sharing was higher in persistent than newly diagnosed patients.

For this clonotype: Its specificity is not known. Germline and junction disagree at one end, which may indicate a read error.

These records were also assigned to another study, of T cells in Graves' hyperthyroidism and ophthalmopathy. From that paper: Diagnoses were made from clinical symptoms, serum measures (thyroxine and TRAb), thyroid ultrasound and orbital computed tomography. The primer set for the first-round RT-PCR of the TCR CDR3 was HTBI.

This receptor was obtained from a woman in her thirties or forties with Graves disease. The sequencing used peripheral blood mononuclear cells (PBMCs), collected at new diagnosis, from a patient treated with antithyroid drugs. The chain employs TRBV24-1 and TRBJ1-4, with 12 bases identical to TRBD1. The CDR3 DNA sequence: TGTGCCACCAGTGAAGGGACAGGGGGCGCCCATGAAAACCTGTTTTTT. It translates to CATSEGTGGAHENLFF.